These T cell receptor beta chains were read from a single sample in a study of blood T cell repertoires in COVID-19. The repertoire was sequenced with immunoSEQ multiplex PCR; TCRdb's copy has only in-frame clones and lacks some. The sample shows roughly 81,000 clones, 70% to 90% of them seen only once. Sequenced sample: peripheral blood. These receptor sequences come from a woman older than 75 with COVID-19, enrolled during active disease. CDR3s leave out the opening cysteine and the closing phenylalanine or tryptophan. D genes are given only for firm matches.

ASSEPGGGYT | NA | TRBV2
ASSQDSGGANVLT | NA | TRBV3-1/TRBV3-2
ASSYRFQANYGYT | NA | TRBV6-2/TRBV6-3
ASSPTRTGANTEAF | TRBD1 | TRBV18
ASSWAGTGNSPLH | TRBD1 | TRBV7-3
ASSFWGLISTGELF | NA | TRBV28
ASSYLGAGGEQY | TRBD1 | TRBV6-5
ASRRTGGGHEQY | TRBD1 | TRBV19
ASSLRGLMNTGELF | TRBD2 | TRBV7-6
ASSFEPYSNQPQH | NA | TRBV11-3
ASSPPRGPGSPLH | TRBD1 | TRBV18
ASSYSRGYEAF | NA | TRBV6-5
ATSRTGTGGFIQY | TRBD1 | TRBV15
ASNAVSSYNEQF | NA | TRBV2
ASSEEQGRTYEQY | NA | TRBV6-1
SVEVTGDEQF | NA | TRBV29-1
ASSLSGGGNSPLH | NA | TRBV7-2
ASSLLRGSYEQY | NA | TRBV5-1
ASSRLQGSIETQY | NA | TRBV2
AWSPGTGETQY | TRBD1 | TRBV30
ASRFRGRTEAF | TRBD1 | TRBV19
ASSSPALAGNEQF | TRBD2 | TRBV28
ASSEGNRSGDQPQH | NA | TRBV2
ASSLSWGGGELF | NA | TRBV27
ASSVAPDYKETQY | NA | TRBV9
ASSSETGASII | TRBD1 | TRBV11-3
ASSPQQTLWNTEAF | NA | TRBV18
AWTYFSTGEQY | NA | TRBV30
ASSGTGGIRRESYEQY | TRBD1 | TRBV2